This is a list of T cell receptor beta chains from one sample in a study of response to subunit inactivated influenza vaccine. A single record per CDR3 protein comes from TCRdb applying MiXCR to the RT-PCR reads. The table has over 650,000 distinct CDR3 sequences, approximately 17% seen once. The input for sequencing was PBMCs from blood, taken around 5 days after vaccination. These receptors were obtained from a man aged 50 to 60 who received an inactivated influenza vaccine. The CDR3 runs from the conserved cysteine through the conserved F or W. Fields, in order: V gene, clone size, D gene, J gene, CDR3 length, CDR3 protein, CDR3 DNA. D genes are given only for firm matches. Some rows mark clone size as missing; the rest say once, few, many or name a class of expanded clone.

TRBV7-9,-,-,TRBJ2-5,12,CASKGAEETQYF,TGTGCCAGCAAAGGGGCGGAGGAGACCCAGTACTTC
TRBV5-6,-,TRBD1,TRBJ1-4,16,CASSLEGTGGVEKLFF,TGTGCCAGCAGCTTGGAAGGGACAGGGGGCGTCGAAAAACTGTTTTTT
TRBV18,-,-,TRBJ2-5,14,CASSPPERKETQYF,TGTGCCAGCTCACCACCTGAGAGGAAAGAGACCCAGTACTTC
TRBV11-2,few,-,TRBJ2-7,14,CASSSNRRVYEQYF,TGTGCCAGCAGCTCCAACAGGCGCGTCTACGAGCAGTACTTC
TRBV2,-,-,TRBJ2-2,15,CASSERRSQGGELFF,TGTGCCAGCAGTGAAAGGCGTTCTCAGGGCGGGGAGCTGTTTTTT
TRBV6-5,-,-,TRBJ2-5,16,CASSYREEIVQETQYF,TGTGCCAGCAGTTACAGGGAGGAAATAGTCCAAGAGACCCAGTACTTC
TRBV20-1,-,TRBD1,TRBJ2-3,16,CSARDPGQGASDTQYF,TGCAGTGCTAGAGATCCGGGACAGGGGGCGTCAGATACGCAGTATTTT
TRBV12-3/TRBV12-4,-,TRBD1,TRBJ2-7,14,CASRTGQGAGEQYF,TGTGCCAGCAGAACGGGACAGGGGGCGGGGGAGCAGTACTTC
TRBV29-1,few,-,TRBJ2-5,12,CSGASGSETQYF,TGCAGCGGAGCCTCAGGGTCAGAGACCCAGTACTTC
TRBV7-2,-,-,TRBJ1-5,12,CASSRENQPQHF,TGTGCCAGCAGCCGAGAGAATCAGCCCCAGCATTTT
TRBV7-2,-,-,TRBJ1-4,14,CASSLGALSEKLFF,TGTGCCAGCAGCCTGGGGGCGTTAAGTGAAAAACTGTTTTTT
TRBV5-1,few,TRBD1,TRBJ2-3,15,CASSGGTGGADTQYF,TGCGCCAGCAGCGGCGGGACAGGGGGCGCAGATACGCAGTATTTT
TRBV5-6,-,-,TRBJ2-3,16,CASSARLLPSTDTQYF,TGTGCCAGCAGCGCCAGACTTCTACCTAGCACAGATACGCAGTATTTT
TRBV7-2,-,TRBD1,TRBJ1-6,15,CANSPRQGGNSPLHF,TGTGCCAACAGCCCTAGACAGGGAGGGAATTCACCCCTCCACTTT
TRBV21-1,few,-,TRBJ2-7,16,CASSIFVGPNTYEQYF,TGTGCCAGCAGCATTTTCGTGGGACCCAATACCTACGAGCAGTACTTC
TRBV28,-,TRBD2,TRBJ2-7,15,CASTSAGLDSYEQYF,TGTGCCAGCACCTCGGCGGGACTAGACTCCTACGAGCAGTACTTC
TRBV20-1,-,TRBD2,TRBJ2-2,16,CSASGPSGANTGELFF,TGCAGTGCTAGTGGCCCTAGCGGGGCGAACACCGGGGAGCTGTTTTTT
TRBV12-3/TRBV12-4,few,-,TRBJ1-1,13,CASSFQGTTEAFF,TGTGCCAGCAGTTTCCAGGGGACAACTGAAGCTTTCTTT
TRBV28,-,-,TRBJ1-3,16,CASSWGAGTTGNTIYF,TGTGCCAGCAGTTGGGGAGCCGGGACAACTGGAAACACCATATATTTT
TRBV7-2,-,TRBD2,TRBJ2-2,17,CASSLGVRGGRTGELFF,TGTGCCAGCAGCTTAGGGGTCCGGGGGGGCCGAACCGGGGAGCTGTTTTTT
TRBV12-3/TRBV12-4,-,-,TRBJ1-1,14,CASSLGSREAEAFF,TGTGCCAGCAGTTTAGGGAGCAGGGAGGCTGAAGCTTTCTTT
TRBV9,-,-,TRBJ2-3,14,CASSSRGARDTQYF,TGTGCCAGCAGCTCCCGGGGGGCCCGAGATACGCAGTATTTT
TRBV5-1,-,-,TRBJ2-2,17,CASSLAPGRSNTGELFF,TGCGCCAGCAGCTTGGCCCCGGGCAGATCGAACACCGGGGAGCTGTTTTTT
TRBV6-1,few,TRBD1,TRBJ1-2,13,CASSTTGDGGYTF,TGTGCCAGCAGCACGACAGGGGATGGTGGCTACACCTTC
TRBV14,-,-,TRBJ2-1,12,CASSQQELSIFF,TGTGCCAGCAGTCAACAGGAGCTTTCTATCTTCTTC
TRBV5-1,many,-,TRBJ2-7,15,CASSLVNRRSYEQYF,TGCGCCAGCAGCTTGGTGAACAGGCGTTCCTACGAGCAGTACTTC
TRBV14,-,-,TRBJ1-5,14,CASSRAGVSQPQHF,TGTGCCAGCAGCCGTGCAGGGGTGAGTCAGCCCCAGCATTTT
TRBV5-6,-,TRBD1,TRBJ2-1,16,CASSLALRTGYNEQFF,TGTGCCAGCAGCTTGGCCCTGAGGACAGGGTACAATGAGCAGTTCTTC
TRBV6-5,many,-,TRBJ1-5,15,CASSYSKTGSQPQHF,TGTGCCAGCAGTTACTCGAAGACCGGGAGTCAGCCCCAGCATTTT
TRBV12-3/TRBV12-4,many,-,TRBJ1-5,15,CASSIAGVNNQPQHF,TGTGCCAGCAGTATAGCGGGGGTCAACAATCAGCCCCAGCATTTT
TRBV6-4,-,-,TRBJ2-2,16,CASSDDFKSGIRELFF,TGTGCCAGCAGTGATGACTTTAAATCAGGGATTCGGGAGCTGTTTTTT
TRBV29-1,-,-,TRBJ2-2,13,CSVDDGTTGELFF,TGCAGCGTTGACGACGGAACCACCGGGGAGCTGTTTTTT
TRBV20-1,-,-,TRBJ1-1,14,CSARDTGTDTEAFF,TGCAGTGCTAGAGATACAGGGACGGACACTGAAGCTTTCTTT
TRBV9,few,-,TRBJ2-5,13,CASGRGNQETQYF,TGTGCCAGCGGGCGGGGAAACCAAGAGACCCAGTACTTC
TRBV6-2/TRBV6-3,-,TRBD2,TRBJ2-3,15,CASRLAGGYADTQYF,TGTGCCAGCAGACTAGCGGGGGGCTACGCAGATACGCAGTATTTT
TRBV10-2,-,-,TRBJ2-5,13,CASSEDRSGTQYF,TGCGCCAGCAGTGAAGACCGCTCCGGGACCCAGTACTTC
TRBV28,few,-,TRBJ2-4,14,CASSLRGEWNIQYF,TGTGCCAGCAGTTTAAGGGGGGAATGGAACATTCAGTACTTC
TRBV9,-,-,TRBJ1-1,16,CASSVKSGGQNTEAFF,TGTGCCAGCAGCGTCAAATCCGGGGGGCAGAACACTGAAGCTTTCTTT
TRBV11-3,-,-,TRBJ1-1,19,CASSLTMYLPAGGNTEAFF,TGTGCCAGCAGCTTAACGATGTACCTCCCAGCCGGAGGGAACACTGAAGCTTTCTTT
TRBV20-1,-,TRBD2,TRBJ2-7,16,CSALTSGSWSSYEQYF,TGCAGTGCTTTGACTAGCGGGAGTTGGAGCTCCTACGAGCAGTACTTC
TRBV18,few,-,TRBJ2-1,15,CASSRTPILYNEQFF,TGTGCCAGTTCACGTACCCCAATCCTCTACAATGAGCAGTTCTTC
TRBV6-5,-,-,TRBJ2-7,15,CASSYSKNPIYEQYF,TGTGCCAGCAGTTACTCGAAAAATCCAATCTACGAGCAGTACTTC
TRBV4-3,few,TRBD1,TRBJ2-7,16,CASSQDLWTGGYEQYF,TGCGCCAGCAGCCAAGATCTATGGACAGGGGGCTACGAGCAGTACTTC
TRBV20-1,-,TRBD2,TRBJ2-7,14,CSGGVQGRNYEQYF,TGCAGCGGGGGGGTTCAGGGTAGGAACTACGAGCAGTACTTC
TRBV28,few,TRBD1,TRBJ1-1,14,CASSPHGQGYEAFF,TGTGCCAGCAGTCCACACGGACAGGGGTATGAAGCTTTCTTT
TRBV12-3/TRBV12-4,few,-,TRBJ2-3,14,CASPRWPGTDTQYF,TGTGCCAGCCCCCGGTGGCCCGGCACAGATACGCAGTATTTT
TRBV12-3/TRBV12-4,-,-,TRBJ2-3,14,CASSLAPTTDTQYF,TGTGCCAGCAGTTTGGCCCCGACCACAGATACGCAGTATTTT
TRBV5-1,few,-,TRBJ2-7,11,CASRGETASYF,TGCGCCAGCAGGGGAGAGACAGCCTCTTACTTC
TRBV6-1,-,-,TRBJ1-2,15,CASSVLGGTSDGYTF,TGTGCCAGCAGTGTCCTCGGGGGGACAAGTGATGGCTACACCTTC
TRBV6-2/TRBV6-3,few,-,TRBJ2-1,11,CASQDVNEQFF,TGTGCCAGCCAGGACGTGAATGAGCAGTTCTTC
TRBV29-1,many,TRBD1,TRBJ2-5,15,CSATGRTGGKGTQYF,TGCAGCGCCACGGGCCGAACAGGGGGCAAGGGGACCCAGTACTTC
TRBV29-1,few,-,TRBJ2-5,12,CSVDLVGETQYF,TGCAGCGTTGATTTGGTTGGGGAGACCCAGTACTTC
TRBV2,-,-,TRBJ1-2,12,CASTEGTYGYTF,TGTGCCAGCACGGAGGGGACCTATGGCTACACCTTC
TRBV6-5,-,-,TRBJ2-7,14,CASSSRTGLHEQYF,TGTGCCAGCAGTTCAAGGACGGGCCTCCACGAGCAGTACTTC
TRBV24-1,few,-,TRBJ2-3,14,CATSGADFADTQYF,TGTGCCACCAGTGGGGCGGACTTCGCGGATACGCAGTATTTT